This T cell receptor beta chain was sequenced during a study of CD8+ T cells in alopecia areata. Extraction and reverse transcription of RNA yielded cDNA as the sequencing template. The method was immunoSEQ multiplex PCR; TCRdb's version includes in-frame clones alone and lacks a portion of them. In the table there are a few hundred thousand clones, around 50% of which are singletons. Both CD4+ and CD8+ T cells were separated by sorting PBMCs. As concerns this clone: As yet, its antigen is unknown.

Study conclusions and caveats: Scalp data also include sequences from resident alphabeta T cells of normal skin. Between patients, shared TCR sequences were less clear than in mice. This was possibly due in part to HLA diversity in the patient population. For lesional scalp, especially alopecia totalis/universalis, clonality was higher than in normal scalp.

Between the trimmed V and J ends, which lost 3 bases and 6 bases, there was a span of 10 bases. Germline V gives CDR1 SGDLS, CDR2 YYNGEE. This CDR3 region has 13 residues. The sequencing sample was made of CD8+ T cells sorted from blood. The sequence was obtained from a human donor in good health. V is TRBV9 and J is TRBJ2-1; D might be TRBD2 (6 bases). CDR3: CASSAGTANEQFF. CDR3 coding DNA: TGTGCCAGCAGCGCCGGGACTGCCAATGAGCAGTTCTTC.